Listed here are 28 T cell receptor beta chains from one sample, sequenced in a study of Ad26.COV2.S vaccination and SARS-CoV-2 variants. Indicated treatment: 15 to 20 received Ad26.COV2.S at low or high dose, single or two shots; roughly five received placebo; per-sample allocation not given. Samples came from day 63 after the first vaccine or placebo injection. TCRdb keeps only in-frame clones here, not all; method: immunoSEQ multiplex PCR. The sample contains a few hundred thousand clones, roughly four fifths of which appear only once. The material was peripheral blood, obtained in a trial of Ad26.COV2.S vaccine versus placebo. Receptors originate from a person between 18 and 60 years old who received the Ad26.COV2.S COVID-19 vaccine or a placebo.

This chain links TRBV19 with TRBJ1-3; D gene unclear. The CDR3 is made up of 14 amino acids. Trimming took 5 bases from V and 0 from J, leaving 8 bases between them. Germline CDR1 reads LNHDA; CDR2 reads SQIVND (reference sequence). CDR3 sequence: CASSWRASGNTIYF. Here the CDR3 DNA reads TGTGCCAGTAGTTGGCGGGCCTCTGGAAACACCATATATTTT.

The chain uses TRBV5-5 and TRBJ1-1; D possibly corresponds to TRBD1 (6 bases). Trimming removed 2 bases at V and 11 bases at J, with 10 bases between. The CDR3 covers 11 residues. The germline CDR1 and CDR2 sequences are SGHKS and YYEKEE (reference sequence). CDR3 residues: CASSFSGEAFF. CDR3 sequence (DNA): TGTGCCAGCAGCTTTTCAGGGGAGGCTTTCTTT.

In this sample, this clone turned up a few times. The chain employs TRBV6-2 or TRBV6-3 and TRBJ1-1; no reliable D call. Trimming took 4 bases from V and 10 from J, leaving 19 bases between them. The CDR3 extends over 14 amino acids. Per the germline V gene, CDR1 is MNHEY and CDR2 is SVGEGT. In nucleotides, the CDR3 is TGTGCCAGCAGTTTTTCGTTTGCGGGAAACGGAGCTTTCTTT. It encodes CASSFSFAGNGAFF.

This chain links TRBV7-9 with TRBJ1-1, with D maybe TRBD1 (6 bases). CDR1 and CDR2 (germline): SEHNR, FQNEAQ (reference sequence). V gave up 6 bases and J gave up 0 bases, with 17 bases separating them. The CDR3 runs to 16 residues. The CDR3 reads CASRRDRDTMNTEAFF. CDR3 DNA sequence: TGTGCCAGCAGGAGAGACCGGGACACGATGAACACTGAAGCTTTCTTT.

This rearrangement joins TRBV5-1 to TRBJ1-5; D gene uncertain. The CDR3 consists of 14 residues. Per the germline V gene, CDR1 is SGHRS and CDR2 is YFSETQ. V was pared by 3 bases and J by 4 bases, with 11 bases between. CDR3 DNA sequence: TGCGCCAGCAGCTCCGAGGGAGGTAATCAGCCCCAGCATTTT. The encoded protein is CASSSEGGNQPQHF. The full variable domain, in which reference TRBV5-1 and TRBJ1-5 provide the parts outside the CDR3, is KAGVTQTPRYLIKTRGQQVTLSCSPISGHRSVSWYQQTPGQGLQFLFEYFSETQRNKGNFPGRFSGRQFSNSRSEMNVSTLELGDSALYLCASSSEGGNQPQHFGDGTRLSIL.

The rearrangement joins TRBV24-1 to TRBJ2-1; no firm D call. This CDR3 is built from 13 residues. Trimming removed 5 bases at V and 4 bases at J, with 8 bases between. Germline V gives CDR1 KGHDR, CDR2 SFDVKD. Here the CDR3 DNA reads TGTGCCACCAGTGCCTCAGGTTACAATGAGCAGTTCTTC. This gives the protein CATSASGYNEQFF.

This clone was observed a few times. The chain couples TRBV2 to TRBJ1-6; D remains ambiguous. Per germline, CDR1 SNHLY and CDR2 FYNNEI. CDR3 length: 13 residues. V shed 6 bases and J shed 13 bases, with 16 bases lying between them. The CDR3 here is CASRKELGSPLHF. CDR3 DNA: TGTGCCAGCAGAAAAGAGTTGGGGTCCCCCCTCCACTTT.

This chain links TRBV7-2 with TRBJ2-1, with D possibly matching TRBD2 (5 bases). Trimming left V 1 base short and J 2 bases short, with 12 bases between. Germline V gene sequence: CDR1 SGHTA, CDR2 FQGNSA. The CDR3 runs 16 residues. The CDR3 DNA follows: TGTGCCAGCAGCTTAGGGGGAGTTAGAGCCTACAATGAGCAGTTCTTC. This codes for CASSLGGVRAYNEQFF.

The DNA of the CDR3 is TGTGCCAGTAGAGCCAGCAGAAACTACAATGAGCAGTTCTTC. Amino acids: CASRASRNYNEQFF. The chain employs TRBV19 and TRBJ2-1; D gene unclear. Trimming removed 6 bases from V and 3 bases from J, with 12 bases in between. The germline V gene has CDR1 LNHDA and CDR2 SQIVND (reference sequence). The CDR3 runs 14 residues. The entire variable domain, with the rest obtained from reference TRBV19 and TRBJ2-1, is as follows: DGGITQSPKYLFRKEGQNVTLSCEQNLNHDAMYWYRQDPGQGLRLIYYSQIVNDFQKGDIAEGYSVSREKKESFPLTVTSAQKNPTAFYLCASRASRNYNEQFFGPGTRLTVL.

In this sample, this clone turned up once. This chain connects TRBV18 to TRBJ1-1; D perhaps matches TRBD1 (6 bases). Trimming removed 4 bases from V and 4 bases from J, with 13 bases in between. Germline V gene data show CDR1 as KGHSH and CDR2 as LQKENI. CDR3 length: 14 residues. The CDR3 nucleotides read TGTGCCAGCTCACTAACAGGGAGAAGCACTGAAGCTTTCTTT. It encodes CASSLTGRSTEAFF.

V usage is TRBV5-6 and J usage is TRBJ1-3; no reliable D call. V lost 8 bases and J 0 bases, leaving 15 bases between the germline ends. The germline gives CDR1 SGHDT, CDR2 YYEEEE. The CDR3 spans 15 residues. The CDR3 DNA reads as TGTGCCAGTAGACTTCGGGGTAACTCTGGAAACACCATATATTTT. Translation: CASRLRGNSGNTIYF.

CDR3 residues: CASSLVANTEAFF. Written as DNA, the CDR3 is TGTGCCAGCAGCTTAGTGGCGAACACTGAAGCTTTCTTT. The V call is TRBV7-2, the J call TRBJ1-1, with D unclear. This CDR3 is 13 amino acids long. V was cut by 1 base and J by 1 base, with 4 bases left in between. The germline V gene encodes CDR1 SGHTA and CDR2 FQGNSA.

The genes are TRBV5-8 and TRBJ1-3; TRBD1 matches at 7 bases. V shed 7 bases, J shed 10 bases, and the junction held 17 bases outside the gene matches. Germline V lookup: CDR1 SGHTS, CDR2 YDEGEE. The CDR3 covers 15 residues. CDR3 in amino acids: CASAYWGQRPSTIYF. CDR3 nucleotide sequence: TGTGCCAGCGCGTACTGGGGACAGCGGCCTTCGACCATATATTTT.

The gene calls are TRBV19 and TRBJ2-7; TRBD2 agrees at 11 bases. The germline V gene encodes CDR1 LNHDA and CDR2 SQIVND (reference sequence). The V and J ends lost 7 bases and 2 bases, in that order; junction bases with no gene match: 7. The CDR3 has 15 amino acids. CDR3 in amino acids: CASKKTSGVTYEQYF. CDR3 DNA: TGTGCCAGTAAGAAGACTAGCGGGGTAACCTACGAGCAGTACTTC.

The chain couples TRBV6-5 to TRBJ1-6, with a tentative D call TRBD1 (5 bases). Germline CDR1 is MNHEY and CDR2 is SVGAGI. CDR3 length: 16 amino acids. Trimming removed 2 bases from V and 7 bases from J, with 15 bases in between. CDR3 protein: CASSYARGEANSPLHF. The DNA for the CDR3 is TGTGCCAGCAGTTACGCAAGGGGAGAGGCCAATTCACCCCTCCACTTT.

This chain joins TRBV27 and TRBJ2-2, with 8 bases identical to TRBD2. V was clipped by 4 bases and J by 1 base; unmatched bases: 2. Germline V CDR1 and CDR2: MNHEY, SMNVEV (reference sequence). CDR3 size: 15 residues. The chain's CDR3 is CASSSSGRNTGELFF. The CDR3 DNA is TGTGCCAGCAGTTCAAGCGGGAGGAACACCGGGGAGCTGTTTTTT.

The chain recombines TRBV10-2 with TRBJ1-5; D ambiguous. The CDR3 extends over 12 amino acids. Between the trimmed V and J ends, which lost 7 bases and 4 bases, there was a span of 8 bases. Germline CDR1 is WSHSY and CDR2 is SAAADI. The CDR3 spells CASKSLNQPQHF. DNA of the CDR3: TGCGCCAGCAAGTCGTTAAATCAGCCCCAGCATTTT.

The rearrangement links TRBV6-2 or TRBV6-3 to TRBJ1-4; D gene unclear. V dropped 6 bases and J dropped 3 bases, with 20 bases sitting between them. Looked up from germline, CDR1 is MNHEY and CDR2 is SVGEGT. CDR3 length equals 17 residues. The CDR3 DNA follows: TGTGCCAGCAGCGGCCGGGCCTTGAGAGAGTCTAATGAAAAACTGTTTTTT. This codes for CASSGRALRESNEKLFF.

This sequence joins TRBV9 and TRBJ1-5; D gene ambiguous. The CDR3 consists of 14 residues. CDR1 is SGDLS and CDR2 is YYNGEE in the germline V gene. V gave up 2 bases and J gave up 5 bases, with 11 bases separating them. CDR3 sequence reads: CASSVSPRDQPQHF. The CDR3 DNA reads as TGTGCCAGCAGCGTCAGCCCTCGGGATCAGCCCCAGCATTTT.

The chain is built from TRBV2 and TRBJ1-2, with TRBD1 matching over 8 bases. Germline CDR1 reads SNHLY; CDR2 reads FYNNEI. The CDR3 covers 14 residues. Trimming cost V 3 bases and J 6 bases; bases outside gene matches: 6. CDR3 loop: CASSDGQGADGYTF. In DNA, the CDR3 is TGTGCCAGCAGTGATGGGCAGGGGGCGGATGGCTACACCTTC. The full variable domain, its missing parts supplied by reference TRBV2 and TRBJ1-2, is EPEVTQTPSHQVTQMGQEVILRCVPISNHLYFYWYRQILGQKVEFLVSFYNNEISEKSEIFDDQFSVERPDGSNFTLKIRSTKLEDSAMYFCASSDGQGADGYTFGSGTRLTVV.

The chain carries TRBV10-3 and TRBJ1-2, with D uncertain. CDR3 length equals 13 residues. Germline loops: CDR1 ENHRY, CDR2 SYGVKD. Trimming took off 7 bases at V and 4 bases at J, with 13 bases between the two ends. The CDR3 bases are TGTGCCATCAAGGGCGGGGAGGCCTATGGCTACACCTTC. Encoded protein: CAIKGGEAYGYTF.

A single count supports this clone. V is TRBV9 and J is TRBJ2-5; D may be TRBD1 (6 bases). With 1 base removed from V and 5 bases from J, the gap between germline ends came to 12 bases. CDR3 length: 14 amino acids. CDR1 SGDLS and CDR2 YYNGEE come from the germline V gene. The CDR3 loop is CASSVRGFEETQYF. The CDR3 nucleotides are TGTGCCAGCAGCGTAAGGGGGTTCGAGGAGACCCAGTACTTC.

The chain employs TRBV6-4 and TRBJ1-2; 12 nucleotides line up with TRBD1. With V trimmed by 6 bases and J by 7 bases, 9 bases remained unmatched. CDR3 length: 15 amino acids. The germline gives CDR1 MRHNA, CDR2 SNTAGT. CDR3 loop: CASRPQGTGGVGYTF. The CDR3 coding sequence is TGTGCCAGCAGGCCTCAAGGGACAGGGGGCGTTGGCTACACCTTC.

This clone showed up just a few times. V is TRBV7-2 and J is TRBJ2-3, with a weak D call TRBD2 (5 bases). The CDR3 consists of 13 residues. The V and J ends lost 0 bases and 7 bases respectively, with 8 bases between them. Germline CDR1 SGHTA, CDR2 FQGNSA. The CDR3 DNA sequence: TGTGCCAGCAGCTTAGCGCGGGCTAATACGCAGTATTTT. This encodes CASSLARANTQYF.

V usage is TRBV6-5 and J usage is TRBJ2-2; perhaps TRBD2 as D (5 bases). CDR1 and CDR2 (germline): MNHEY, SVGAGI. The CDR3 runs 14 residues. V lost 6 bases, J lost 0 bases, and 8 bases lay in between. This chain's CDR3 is CASREAPNTGELFF. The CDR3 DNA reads TGTGCCAGCAGGGAGGCCCCGAACACCGGGGAGCTGTTTTTT.

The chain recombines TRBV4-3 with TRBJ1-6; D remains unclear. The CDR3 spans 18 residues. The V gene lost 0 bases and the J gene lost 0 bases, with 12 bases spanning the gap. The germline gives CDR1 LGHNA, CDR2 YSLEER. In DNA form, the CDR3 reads TGCGCCAGCAGCCAAGATCGGGAAGGCCGCTCCTATAATTCACCCCTCCACTTT. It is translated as CASSQDREGRSYNSPLHF.

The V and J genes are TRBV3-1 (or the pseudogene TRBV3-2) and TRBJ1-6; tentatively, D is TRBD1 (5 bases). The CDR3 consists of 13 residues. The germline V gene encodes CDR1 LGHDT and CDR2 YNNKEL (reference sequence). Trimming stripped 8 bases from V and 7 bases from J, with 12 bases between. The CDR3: CASGAGGNSPLHF. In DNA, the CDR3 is TGTGCCAGCGGGGCGGGCGGGAATTCACCCCTCCACTTT.

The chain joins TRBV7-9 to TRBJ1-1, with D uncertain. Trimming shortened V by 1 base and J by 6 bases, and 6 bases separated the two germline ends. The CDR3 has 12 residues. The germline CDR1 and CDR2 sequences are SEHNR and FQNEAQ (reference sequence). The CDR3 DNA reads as TGTGCCAGCAGCTTAGGAGTATCTGAAGCTTTCTTT. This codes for CASSLGVSEAFF. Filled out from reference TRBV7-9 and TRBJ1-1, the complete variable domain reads DTGVSQNPRHKITKRGQNVTFRCDPISEHNRLYWYRQTLGQGPEFLTYFQNEAQLEKSRLLSDRFSAERPKGSFSTLEIQRTEQGDSAMYLCASSLGVSEAFFGQGTRLTVV.